The 21 T cell receptor beta chains presented below share a single source sample, sequenced in a study of T cells in Graves' hyperthyroidism and ophthalmopathy. Researchers took RNA transcripts and amplified the TCR beta CDR3 regions from them. TCR CDR3 regions were first amplified by RT-PCR with HTBI primers. TCRdb independently ran MiXCR on the multiplex PCR reads; one entry per CDR3 protein. The table has about 300,000 distinct CDR3 sequences, around 20% seen once; the top ten hold under 40%. Sequenced material: blood. These receptors were obtained from a man between 50 and 59 years old with Graves' ophthalmopathy.

The sample holds a few counts of this clonotype. The genes are TRBV18 and TRBJ1-3; D ambiguous. The CDR3 contains 16 residues. Germline values: CDR1 KGHSH, CDR2 LQKENI. Trimming cost V 4 bases and J 0 bases, with 13 bases left between them. The CDR3 region is CASSQQRVSSGNTIYF. The CDR3, as DNA: TGTGCCAGCTCACAACAAAGGGTGAGCTCTGGAAACACCATATATTTT.

The genes are TRBV2 and TRBJ2-1; 11 positions agree with TRBD2. This CDR3 comprises 17 residues. V gave up 2 bases and J gave up 1 base; unmatched junction bases: 4. Germline V gene sequence: CDR1 SNHLY, CDR2 FYNNEI. The CDR3 DNA is TGTGCCAGCAGTGAACTAGCGGGAGGAGAGTCCTACAATGAGCAGTTCTTC. Protein: CASSELAGGESYNEQFF.

This chain uses TRBV6-1 with TRBJ2-7; TRBD1 agrees at 7 bases. Unmatched junction bases numbered 9, after V lost 5 bases and J lost 2 bases. In germline, CDR1 is MNHNS, CDR2 SASEGT. The CDR3 contains 15 residues. CDR3 nucleotide sequence: TGTGCCAGCAGTTATAAGGGGGCTATAACCTACGAGCAGTACTTC. Protein: CASSYKGAITYEQYF.

The CDR3 is CSVVTSGSRQETQYF. Written as DNA, the CDR3 is TGCAGCGTGGTTACTAGCGGGAGTCGCCAAGAGACCCAGTACTTC. The V and J genes are TRBV29-1 and TRBJ2-5; 11 bases are shared with TRBD2. The germline V gene has CDR1 SQVTM and CDR2 ANQGSEA. The trim removed 6 bases at V and 1 base at J, leaving 7 bases unmatched. The CDR3 consists of 15 residues.

This clonotype was observed a handful of times. This chain links TRBV7-9 with TRBJ1-4; D is unclear. This CDR3 has 14 residues. Germline CDR1 reads SEHNR; CDR2 reads FQNEAQ (reference sequence). V was pared by 8 bases and J by 2 bases, with 12 bases between. The CDR3 reads CASPPGATNEKLFF. In DNA form, the CDR3 reads TGTGCCAGCCCGCCGGGAGCCACTAATGAAAAACTGTTTTTT.

Comments on this clonotype: This may stem from a read error, because a much larger clone lies one nucleotide away. Lacking the conserved final phenylalanine or tryptophan, this CDR3 likely reflects a read error. This chain uses TRBV10-2 with TRBJ2-7; no clear D gene. V lost 6 bases to trimming and J lost 2 bases, with 11 bases between them. The CDR3 runs to 13 residues. CDR1 is WSHSY and CDR2 is SAAADI in the germline V gene. The DNA of the CDR3 is TGCGCCAGCAGCCCAGGACCCCCCTACGAGCAGTACCTC. Translated: CASSPGPPYEQYL.

The chain recombines TRBV2 with TRBJ2-3, with TRBD2 as a possible D gene (6 bases). The CDR3 spans 13 residues. CDR1 is SNHLY, CDR2 FYNNEI, per germline. CDR3 loop: CTETGVPTDTQYF. The CDR3 DNA reads as TGTACAGAAACGGGAGTACCCACAGATACGCAGTATTTT.

This clonotype has at least ten counts. The CDR3 DNA follows: TGCGCCAGCAGCTTAGGACTCCGCAATGAGCAGTTCTTC. Protein: CASSLGLRNEQFF. V usage is TRBV5-1 and J usage is TRBJ2-1, with D perhaps matching TRBD2 (5 bases). The V gene's germline CDR1 is SGHRS and CDR2 YFSETQ. This CDR3 is built from 13 residues. V dropped 2 bases and J dropped 6 bases, with 9 bases sitting between them. Full variable domain (outside the CDR3, taken from reference TRBV5-1 and TRBJ2-1): KAGVTQTPRYLIKTRGQQVTLSCSPISGHRSVSWYQQTPGQGLQFLFEYFSETQRNKGNFPGRFSGRQFSNSRSEMNVSTLELGDSALYLCASSLGLRNEQFFGPGTRLTVL.

This clonotype came up a few times. The rearrangement joins TRBV28 to TRBJ1-3; 8 positions match TRBD1. The V and J ends lost 5 bases and 5 bases, in that order; junction bases with no gene match: 5. Per the germline V gene, CDR1 is MDHEN and CDR2 is SYDVKM. This CDR3 has 14 residues. The CDR3 protein is CASSPQGARNTIYF. For the CDR3, the DNA is TGTGCCAGCAGTCCTCAGGGGGCCCGAAACACCATATATTTT. Full variable domain (missing parts from reference TRBV28 and TRBJ1-3): DVKVTQSSRYLVKRTGEKVFLECVQDMDHENMFWYRQDPGLGLRLIYFSYDVKMKEKGDIPEGYSVSREKKERFSLILESASTNQTSMYLCASSPQGARNTIYFGEGSWLTVV.

This clonotype was seen repeatedly, ten times or more. J is TRBJ1-1 and V is TRBV10-3, with no clear D. The CDR3 is made up of 13 amino acids. The germline CDR1 and CDR2 sequences are ENHRY and SYGVKD. The ends were cut back, 3 bases at V and 5 bases at J, with 10 bases in the middle. The CDR3 bases are TGTGCCATCAGTGACGGGGAAGGGACTGAAGCTTTCTTT. Encoded protein: CAISDGEGTEAFF.

The chain couples TRBV5-1 to TRBJ1-1, with 7 bases aligning to TRBD1. The length of the CDR3 is 13 residues. Trimming took 9 bases from V and 1 from J; bases not matched to a gene: 6. Germline CDR1 is SGHRS and CDR2 is YFSETQ. This CDR3 reads CATKGAENTEAFF. The CDR3, as DNA: TGCGCCACCAAGGGGGCCGAGAACACTGAAGCTTTCTTT.

This clonotype was detected only a few times. The genes are TRBV5-8 and TRBJ2-7; D might be TRBD2 (6 bases). Germline V CDR1 and CDR2: SGHTS, YDEGEE. V was cut by 0 bases and J by 3 bases, with 19 bases left in between. CDR3 length: 17 amino acids. The CDR3 coding sequence is TGTGCCAGCAGCTTGGCCTTGGAGGGCTTGTGGGTCTACGAGCAGTACTTC. This encodes CASSLALEGLWVYEQYF. The variable domain in full, with the rest retrieved from reference TRBV5-8 and TRBJ2-7, is EAGVTQSPTHLIKTRGQQATLRCSPISGHTSVYWYQQALGLGLQFLLWYDEGEERNRGNFPPRFSGRQFPNYSSELNVNALELEDSALYLCASSLALEGLWVYEQYFGPGTRLTVT.

V usage is TRBV2 and J usage is TRBJ2-7; no clear D. The CDR3 has 13 amino acids. Germline V gene lookup returns CDR1 SNHLY and CDR2 FYNNEI. V was clipped by 4 bases and J by 0 bases, with 7 bases between them. CDR3 amino acids: CASSAESSYEQYF. CDR3 sequence (DNA): TGTGCCAGCAGTGCGGAGAGCTCCTACGAGCAGTACTTC. Variable domain in full (rest from reference TRBV2 and TRBJ2-7): EPEVTQTPSHQVTQMGQEVILRCVPISNHLYFYWYRQILGQKVEFLVSFYNNEISEKSEIFDDQFSVERPDGSNFTLKIRSTKLEDSAMYFCASSAESSYEQYFGPGTRLTVT.

This clonotype has at least ten counts. The chain employs TRBV5-6 and TRBJ2-5; 7 bases line up with TRBD1. The CDR3 runs to 12 residues. V was pared by 7 bases and J by 5 bases, with 5 bases of the junction left unmatched. Germline-derived CDR1 and CDR2 are SGHDT and YYEEEE. The CDR3 here is CASSTGVETQYF. CDR3 in DNA: TGTGCCAGCTCAACAGGGGTGGAGACCCAGTACTTC.

This clonotype was counted many times. V usage is TRBV20-1 and J usage is TRBJ2-5, with D possibly TRBD1 on 6 matching bases. Per germline, CDR1 DFQATT and CDR2 SNEGSKA (reference sequence). The ends were cut back, 2 bases at V and 5 bases at J, with 18 bases in the middle. The CDR3 length is 15 residues. The CDR3 DNA is TGCAGTGCTAGACCCGGGGACACCTCGGCGGAGACCCAGTACTTC. It yields the protein CSARPGDTSAETQYF.

This chain links TRBV9 with TRBJ2-3, with 7 nucleotides matching TRBD2. Looked up from germline, CDR1 is SGDLS and CDR2 is YYNGEE. The length of the CDR3 is 15 residues. V lost 0 bases, J lost 4 bases, and 5 bases stayed unmatched. The CDR3 is CASSVVSGPSDTQYF. The CDR3 nucleotides read TGTGCCAGCAGCGTAGTTAGCGGGCCCTCAGATACGCAGTATTTT. The whole variable domain, filled in from reference TRBV9 and TRBJ2-3, reads DSGVTQTPKHLITATGQRVTLRCSPRSGDLSVYWYQQSLDQGLQFLIQYYNGEERAKGNILERFSAQQFPDLHSELNLSSLELGDSALYFCASSVVSGPSDTQYFGPGTRLTVL.

This clonotype was picked up a small number of times. This rearrangement joins TRBV20-1 to TRBJ2-3; D tentatively reads TRBD1 or TRBD2 (7 bases each). V lost 8 bases, J lost 2 bases, and 14 bases lay in between. The CDR3 consists of 13 residues. In germline, CDR1 is DFQATT, CDR2 SNEGSKA (reference sequence). CDR3 loop: CSFRGGNTDTQYF. The CDR3 DNA is TGCAGTTTCAGGGGGGGGAACACAGATACGCAGTATTTT.

This clonotype was recorded many times. The chain carries TRBV3-1 and TRBJ2-5; D remains unclear. Per germline, CDR1 LGHDT and CDR2 YNNKEL (reference sequence). This CDR3 region has 15 residues. Trimming cost V 0 bases and J 1 base, with 9 bases left between them. CDR3 DNA: TGTGCCAGCAGCCAAGATGCGTTCGCCCAAGAGACCCAGTACTTC. Residues: CASSQDAFAQETQYF.

About this clonotype itself: A much larger clonotype is one base distant, so this may be a read error. The chain couples TRBV7-2 to TRBJ2-3; the D gene is possibly TRBD2 (5 bases). Germline V CDR1 and CDR2: SGHTA, FQGNSA. The ends were cut back, 1 base at V and 5 bases at J, with 13 bases in the middle. The CDR3 runs to 15 residues. CDR3 nucleotides: TGTGCCAGCAGCTTAGGTCAGGAGGAAGGAGATACGCAGTATTTT. This encodes CASSLGQEEGDTQYF.

The chain joins TRBV6-1 to TRBJ2-7, with D perhaps TRBD2 (6 bases). Between the trimmed V and J ends, which lost 7 bases and 5 bases, there was a span of 15 bases. The CDR3 contains 13 residues. Germline lookup yields CDR1 MNHNS and CDR2 SASEGT. CDR3 nucleotides: TGTGCCAGCACCGGTCGGGAGAATGACGAGCAGTACTTC. The encoded protein is CASTGRENDEQYF.

This clonotype was seen ten or more times. This chain uses TRBV9 with TRBJ2-5; a possible D gene is TRBD1 (6 bases). The CDR3 covers 14 residues. CDR1 is SGDLS and CDR2 is YYNGEE in the germline V gene. Trimming removed 0 bases from V and 4 bases from J, with 10 bases in between. The CDR3 protein is CASSVGQGRETQYF. The CDR3 nucleotides read TGTGCCAGCAGCGTAGGGCAGGGGCGAGAGACCCAGTACTTC.